The rows below give T cell receptor beta chains drawn from one sample of a study of OX40 agonist ivuxolimab in advanced cancers. Clones were sequenced by immunoSEQ multiplex PCR, and TCRdb holds only the in-frame ones, with some missing. The table shows about 100,000 clones, with about 90% occurring only once. The source material was CD4+ or CD8+ T cells sorted from blood, sampled in a trial of the OX40 agonist ivuxolimab. These receptors were taken from an adult with an advanced solid tumor such as melanoma, head and neck, liver or kidney cancer. The CDR3 runs from the conserved cysteine through the conserved F or W. D genes are given only for firm matches. Rows may omit the clone size; those that give it use once, few, many or a size class.

abundance	d_gene	j_gene	v_gene	len	CDR3aa
.	.	TRBJ2-5	TRBV19	13	CASNVDGQETQYF
.	.	TRBJ1-6	TRBV5-1	15	CASTLLTGGYSPLHF
.	.	TRBJ2-3	TRBV7-9	13	CASSFGSTDTQYF
.	TRBD1	TRBJ2-1	TRBV28	14	CASKATGGFIKQFF
.	TRBD1	TRBJ2-7	TRBV5-1	16	CASSSGQGGGSYEQYF
.	.	TRBJ1-2	TRBV30	11	CACRLPYGYTF
.	.	TRBJ2-5	TRBV15	16	CATSRAGSRSQETQYF
once	TRBD1	TRBJ1-5	TRBV28	14	CASRTTGGAQPQHF
.	TRBD1	TRBJ1-2	TRBV5-1	13	CASSLETGEGYTF
.	.	TRBJ1-1	TRBV4-2	15	CASSQEPGVNTEAFF
.	TRBD2	TRBJ2-7	TRBV7-2	16	CASSYLGLAGSGEQYF
.	.	TRBJ1-3	TRBV28	14	CAAYGGPGGNTIYF
.	TRBD2	TRBJ2-1	TRBV5-1	15	CASSLGGASFDEQFF
.	.	TRBJ1-1	TRBV2	13	CASTLGLNTEAFF
.	.	TRBJ2-7	TRBV18	11	CASSFSYEQYF
.	.	TRBJ1-1	TRBV6-5	12	CASSYDGGLAFF
.	.	TRBJ1-4	TRBV6-6	15	CASIRDPTGHEKLFF
.	.	TRBJ2-7	TRBV6-5	15	CASSYSSGQGLSRYF
.	.	TRBJ2-5	TRBV5-1	13	CASSLGVGETQYF
once	TRBD2	TRBJ2-1	TRBV5-8	13	CASSFIAGDEQFF
.	TRBD1	TRBJ2-7	TRBV5-4	14	CASRNTGDNYEQYF
.	.	TRBJ1-1	TRBV30	17	CAWSTMTTLGGNTEAFF
.	TRBD1	TRBJ1-6	TRBV6-6	15	CASSPQGAGNSPLHF
.	.	TRBJ1-4	TRBV27	15	CASSSVGGSNEKLFF
.	.	TRBJ2-3	TRBV7-2	14	CASSSSTSTDTQYF
few	TRBD1	TRBJ2-7	TRBV5-1	16	CASSPGNTQGARKQYF
.	.	.	TRBV5-1	14	CASSLSASLNEQYF
.	.	TRBJ1-3	TRBV7-9	13	CASSSGSGNTIYF
.	.	TRBJ1-1	TRBV9	17	CASSVGDRPYHNTEAFF
.	.	TRBJ2-3	TRBV29-1	11	CSVGPPNTQYF
.	.	TRBJ1-1	TRBV6-5	14	CASTKGGGLSEAFF
.	.	TRBJ2-1	TRBV28	14	CASSSSQTHNEQFF
.	.	TRBJ2-6	TRBV6-6	16	CASRSTQGQRANVLTF
few	TRBD1	TRBJ2-5	TRBV6-1	16	CASSEGGGLLQETQYF
once	.	TRBJ2-5	TRBV11-2	16	CASSSDRRGIQETQYF
.	.	TRBJ2-5	TRBV7-8	15	CASSLGAGSAETQYF
.	.	TRBJ2-5	TRBV14	11	CASRPQGPQYF
.	.	TRBJ2-3	TRBV27	13	CASRPSSTDTQYF
.	.	TRBJ2-3	TRBV9	12	CASSRGTDTQYF
.	TRBD2	TRBJ2-1	TRBV7-2	14	CASSLTSSGYEQFF
.	TRBD2	TRBJ2-1	TRBV2	15	CASSRSGGPYNEQFF
.	.	TRBJ1-2	TRBV7-2	16	CASSSFGPSSNYGYTF
.	.	TRBJ1-4	TRBV7-2	13	CASSLEAREKLFF
once	.	TRBJ2-5	TRBV7-2	12	CASSFLGETQYF
.	.	TRBJ1-3	TRBV6-1	14	CASRGQSSGNTIYF
.	.	TRBJ1-2	TRBV4-1	14	CASSLGGGTNGYTF
.	.	TRBJ2-5	TRBV4-3	14	CASSQEWQSETQYF
.	.	TRBJ1-6	TRBV29-1	11	CSVTGNSPLHF
.	TRBD1	TRBJ2-1	TRBV18	15	CASSPPGQGRNEQFF
.	.	TRBJ1-5	TRBV7-6	13	CASSLSGVQPQHF
.	.	TRBJ1-1	TRBV28	11	CASISTPGAFF
few	.	TRBJ1-4	TRBV28	14	CASSLTGWDEKLFF
.	TRBD2	TRBJ2-1	TRBV27	15	CASSPGTSGADEQFF
.	TRBD1	TRBJ2-6	TRBV18	15	CASSGQGSGANVLTF
few	.	TRBJ1-2	TRBV19	15	CASSMGPGGVYGYTF
.	.	TRBJ1-5	TRBV27	14	CASSRTKGNQPQHF
once	.	TRBJ1-1	TRBV5-6	12	CASSFSDGEAFF
.	.	TRBJ2-1	TRBV11-3	13	CASSLDRDNEQFF
.	.	TRBJ2-2	TRBV28	15	CASSFPYLNTGELFF